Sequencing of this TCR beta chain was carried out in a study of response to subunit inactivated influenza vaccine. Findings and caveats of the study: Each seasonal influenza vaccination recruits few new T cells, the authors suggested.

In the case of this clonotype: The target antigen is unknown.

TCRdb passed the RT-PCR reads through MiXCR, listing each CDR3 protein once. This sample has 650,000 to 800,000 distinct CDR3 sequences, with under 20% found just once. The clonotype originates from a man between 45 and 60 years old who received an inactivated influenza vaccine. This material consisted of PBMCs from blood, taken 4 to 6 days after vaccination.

Written as DNA, the CDR3 is TGTGCCAGCAGCTTATCAGCGGGAAGGGTCTACGAGCAGTACTTC. Translation: CASSLSAGRVYEQYF. The V call is TRBV7-2, the J call TRBJ2-7; 7 bases agree with TRBD2. V gave up 2 bases and J gave up 3 bases; unmatched junction bases: 7. CDR3 length: 15 amino acids. Germline loops: CDR1 SGHTA, CDR2 FQGNSA.